This T cell receptor beta chain was sequenced in a study of T cells after yellow fever vaccination (dated 2019 in TCRdb). Study-level background: The SMART-Seq v4 Ultra Low Input RNA kit was used to prepare libraries from fractions with low cell numbers. To follow T-cell clones before and after both primary and booster YFV17D yellow fever vaccination, bulk TCR alpha and beta repertoires underwent longitudinal sequencing. Two healthy male donors, one aged 18 to 30 and one aged 30 to 40 years, were included in the cohort. Blood was drawn at multiple timepoints before and after primary and secondary immunization, with bulk PBMC replicates and cell subsets isolated. Paper-wide results and their limitations: Only two donors were included in the study, so the extent to which the findings can be generalized is limited. Most clones expanded after primary vaccination were re-detected after the booster (96% of CD4 and 88% of CD8), suggesting broad memory maintenance. A small fraction of clonotypes appeared in both the CD4 and CD8 compartments, likely as a result of convergent recombination. The secondary T-cell response was weaker than the primary response but faster, peaking on day 5 instead of day 15. FACS-sorted repertoires could contain abundant contaminating clonotypes from the bulk population, so computational filtering was required.

The treatment or condition label here, explained by the study, means: live attenuated yellow fever vaccine strain. At every blood-draw timepoint, two biological replicates of bulk PBMCs were collected. A standard Ficoll-Paque protocol was used to isolate PBMCs from peripheral blood. TriZol was used to extract RNA from bulk PBMCs, from CD4 and CD8 fractions, and from dextramer-positive and dextramer-negative fractions. This clonotype has only a few counts. What this receptor recognizes is not known. There are no base qualities to consult, and no much larger clone falls within one base. TCR cDNA was made using 5'RACE template switching, a step that added a universal primer site and unique molecular identifiers. cDNA synthesis was primed from both the TCR alpha and TCR beta constant segments. Two PCR steps were used to amplify libraries, with sample barcodes and sequencing adapters being added in the second step. Sequencing of libraries was performed on Illumina HiSeq 2500 (2x100 bp) or NovaSeq (2x150 bp). Concerning the study's data processing: MIGEC handled demultiplexing of reads and collapsing into UMI consensus sequences, while MiXCR performed V(D)J alignment. Using edgeR on replicate PBMC samples, clonotypes were called vaccine-responding if FDR was below 0.01 and the log2 fold change was above 5 up to day 15. Each bulk clonotype received a CD4 or CD8 identity based on whether the sequenced CD4 or CD8 repertoire contained that clonotype at higher abundance. TCRdb reprocessed the public reads (quality trimming at Q25 with fastp, clone calling with MiXCR) and kept in-frame beta chains. Rows are combined by CDR3 protein, so each entry shows the most common genes and DNA. TCRdb's processing, not the authors' own work, is the source of the V and J calls. The sample contains hundreds of thousands of distinct CDR3 sequences, roughly 22% of them found a single time. The ten largest make up roughly a sixth of the sample.

Specimen: PBMCs, collected roughly 20 days after the first yellow fever vaccination. The clonotype originates from a man younger than 35 who received the YFV17D yellow fever vaccine.

The nucleotide sequence reads TGTGCCAGCAGTTACGGCGCAGAAGGCACAGATACGCAGTATTTT. Its product reads: CASSYGAEGTDTQYF. The chain is encoded by TRBV6-2 or TRBV6-3 joined to TRBJ2-3, with the D gene not clear enough to name. V is cut by 2 bases and J by 1 base, and the space between the germline ends is 10 bases. CDR1 and CDR2, looked up from the germline V gene, are MNHEY and SVGEGT. The CDR3 numbers 15 residues from cysteine through phenylalanine. Solely the CDR3 DNA is kept, with 45 bases framed from the first base.